This TCR beta chain was documented in a study of T cell responses to AZD1222 COVID-19 vaccine. A remark on this clone: Its target is not known.

The CDR3 runs 15 residues. From germline, CDR1 is MGHRA and CDR2 YSYEKL. With 4 bases removed from V and 3 bases from J, the gap between germline ends came to 15 bases. Researchers grouped second doses given at about 4 or about 12 weeks into one pool. Study outcomes and limitations: Spike-specific TCR breadth rose after two AZD1222 doses, and depth rose as well. It was only after the peak T cell response that any repertoires were sampled. Spike regions recognized by vaccine-associated CD4 TCRs spanned the protein, led by 160-218 and 743-854.

Method: immunoSEQ multiplex PCR; TCRdb's copy keeps in-frame clones and lacks some. The sample has around 150,000 clones, 80% to 95% seen once; the top ten hold less than 3.5%. The source material was peripheral blood, sampled 28 days after the second AZD1222 dose. The source of this sequence is an adult who received the AZD1222 COVID-19 vaccine. The V and J genes are TRBV4-1 and TRBJ1-2, with no clear D. This CDR3 is CASSPQVNWDYGYTF. The CDR3 DNA follows: TGCGCCAGCAGCCCTCAAGTCAATTGGGACTATGGCTACACCTTC.